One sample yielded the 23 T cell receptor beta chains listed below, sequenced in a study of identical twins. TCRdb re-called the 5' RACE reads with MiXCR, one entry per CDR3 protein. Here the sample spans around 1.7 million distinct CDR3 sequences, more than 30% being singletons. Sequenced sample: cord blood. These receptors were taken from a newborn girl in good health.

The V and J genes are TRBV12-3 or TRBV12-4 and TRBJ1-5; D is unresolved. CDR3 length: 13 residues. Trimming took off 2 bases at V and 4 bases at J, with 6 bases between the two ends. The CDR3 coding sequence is TGTGCCAGCAGTTTACACAAGAATCAGCCCCAGCATTTT. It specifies CASSLHKNQPQHF.

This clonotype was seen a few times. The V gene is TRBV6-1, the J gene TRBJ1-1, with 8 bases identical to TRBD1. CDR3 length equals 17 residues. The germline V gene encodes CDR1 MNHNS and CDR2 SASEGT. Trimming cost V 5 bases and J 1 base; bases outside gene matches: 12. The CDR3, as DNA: TGTGCCAGCAGTCTTCACCCGGACAGGGTTTCGAACACTGAAGCTTTCTTT. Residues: CASSLHPDRVSNTEAFF.

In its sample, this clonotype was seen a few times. CDR3 in DNA: TGTGCCAGCAACCCAAGGGGGGATACGCAGTATTTT. Translating gives CASNPRGDTQYF. This rearrangement joins TRBV27 to TRBJ2-3; possibly TRBD1 for D (6 bases). The V gene lost 7 bases and the J gene lost 6 bases, with 11 bases spanning the gap. Germline V gene data show CDR1 as MNHEY and CDR2 as SMNVEV (reference sequence). The CDR3 contains 12 residues.

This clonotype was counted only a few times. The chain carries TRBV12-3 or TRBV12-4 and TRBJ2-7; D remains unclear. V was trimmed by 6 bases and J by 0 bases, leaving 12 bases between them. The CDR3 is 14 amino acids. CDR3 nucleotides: TGTGCCAGCAGCGACCTGACATTCTCCTACGAGCAGTACTTC. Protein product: CASSDLTFSYEQYF.

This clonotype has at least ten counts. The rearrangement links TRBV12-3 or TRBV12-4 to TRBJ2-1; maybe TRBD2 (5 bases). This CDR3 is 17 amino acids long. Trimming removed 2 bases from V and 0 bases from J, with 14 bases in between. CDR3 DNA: TGTGCCAGCAGTTTAATGGCGGGCCACATCTCCTACAATGAGCAGTTCTTC. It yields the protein CASSLMAGHISYNEQFF.

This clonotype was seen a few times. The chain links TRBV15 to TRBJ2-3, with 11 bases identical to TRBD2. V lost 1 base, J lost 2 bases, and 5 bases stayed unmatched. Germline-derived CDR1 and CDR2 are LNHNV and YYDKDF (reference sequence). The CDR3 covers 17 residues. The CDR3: CATSRAWTSGLTDTQYF. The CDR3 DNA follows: TGTGCCACCAGCAGAGCCTGGACTAGCGGGCTCACAGATACGCAGTATTTT.

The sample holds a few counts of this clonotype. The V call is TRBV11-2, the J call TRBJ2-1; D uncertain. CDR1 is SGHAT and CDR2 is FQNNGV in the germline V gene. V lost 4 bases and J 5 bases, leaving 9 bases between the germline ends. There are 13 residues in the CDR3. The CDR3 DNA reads TGTGCCAGCAGCTGGATAGCAAACAATGAGCAGTTCTTC. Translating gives CASSWIANNEQFF. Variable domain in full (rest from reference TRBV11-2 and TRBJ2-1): EAGVAQSPRYKIIEKRQSVAFWCNPISGHATLYWYQQILGQGPKLLIQFQNNGVVDDSQLPKDRFSAERLKGVDSTLKIQPAKLEDSAVYLCASSWIANNEQFFGPGTRLTVL.

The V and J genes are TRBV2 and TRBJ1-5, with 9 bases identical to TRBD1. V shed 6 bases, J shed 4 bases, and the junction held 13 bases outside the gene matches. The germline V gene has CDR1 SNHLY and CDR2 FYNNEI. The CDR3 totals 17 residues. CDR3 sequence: CASRGTGSGAANQPQHF. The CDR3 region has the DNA TGTGCCAGCAGAGGGACAGGGAGTGGTGCGGCGAATCAGCCCCAGCATTTT.

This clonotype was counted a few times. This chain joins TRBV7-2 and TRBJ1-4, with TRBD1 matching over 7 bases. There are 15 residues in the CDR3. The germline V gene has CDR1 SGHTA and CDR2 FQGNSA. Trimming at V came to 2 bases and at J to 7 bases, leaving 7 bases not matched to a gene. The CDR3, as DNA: TGTGCCAGCAGCTTATACCGGGACAGTGGTGAAAAACTGTTTTTT. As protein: CASSLYRDSGEKLFF.

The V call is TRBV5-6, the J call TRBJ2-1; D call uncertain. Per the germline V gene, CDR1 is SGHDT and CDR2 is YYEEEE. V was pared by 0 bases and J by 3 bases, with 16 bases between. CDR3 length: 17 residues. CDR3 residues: CASSLAGASWIYNEQFF. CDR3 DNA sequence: TGTGCCAGCAGCTTGGCCGGAGCGTCATGGATCTACAATGAGCAGTTCTTC.

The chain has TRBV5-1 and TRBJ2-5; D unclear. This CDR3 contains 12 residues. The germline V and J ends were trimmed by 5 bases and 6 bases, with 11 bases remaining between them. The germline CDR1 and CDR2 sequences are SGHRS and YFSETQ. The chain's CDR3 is CASRLTSQTQYF. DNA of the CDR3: TGCGCCAGCAGATTGACCTCGCAGACCCAGTACTTC.

The CDR3 nucleotides read TGTGCCAGCGGCCTTGGAGGGGGGAGCACAGATACGCAGTATTTT. Protein sequence: CASGLGGGSTDTQYF. The chain is built from TRBV12-3 or TRBV12-4 and TRBJ2-3, with D perhaps TRBD1 or TRBD2 (6 bases each). The V and J ends lost 8 bases and 0 bases respectively, with 15 bases between them. This CDR3 is 15 amino acids long.

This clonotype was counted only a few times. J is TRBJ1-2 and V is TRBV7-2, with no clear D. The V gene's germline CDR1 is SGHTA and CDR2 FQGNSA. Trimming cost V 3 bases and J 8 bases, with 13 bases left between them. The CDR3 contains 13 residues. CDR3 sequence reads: CASSFLPLRGYTF. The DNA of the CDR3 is TGTGCCAGCAGCTTTCTCCCACTGAGGGGCTACACCTTC.

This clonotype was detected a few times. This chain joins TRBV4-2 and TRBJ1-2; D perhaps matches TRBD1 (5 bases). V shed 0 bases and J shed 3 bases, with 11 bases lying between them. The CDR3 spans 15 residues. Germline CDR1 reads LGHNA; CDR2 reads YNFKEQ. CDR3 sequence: CASSQDRRGYYGYTF. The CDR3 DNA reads TGTGCCAGCAGCCAAGATAGGAGGGGCTACTATGGCTACACCTTC.

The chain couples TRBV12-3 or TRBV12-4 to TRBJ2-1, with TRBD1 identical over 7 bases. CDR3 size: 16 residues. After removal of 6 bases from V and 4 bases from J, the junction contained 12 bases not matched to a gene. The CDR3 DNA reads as TGTGCCAGCAGGAGCGGACGACAGGGAGCTTACAATGAGCAGTTCTTC. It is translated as CASRSGRQGAYNEQFF.

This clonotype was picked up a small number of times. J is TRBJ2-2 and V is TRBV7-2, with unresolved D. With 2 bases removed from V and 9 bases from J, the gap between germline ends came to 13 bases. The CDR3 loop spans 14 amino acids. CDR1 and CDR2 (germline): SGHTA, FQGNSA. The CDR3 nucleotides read TGTGCCAGCAGCTTACCTTTGAGTCCCCGGGAGCTGTTTTTT. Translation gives CASSLPLSPRELFF.

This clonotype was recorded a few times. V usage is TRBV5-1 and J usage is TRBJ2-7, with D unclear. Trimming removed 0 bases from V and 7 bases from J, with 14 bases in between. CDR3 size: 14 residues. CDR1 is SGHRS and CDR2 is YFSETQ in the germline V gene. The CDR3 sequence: CASSLGLEHNEQYF. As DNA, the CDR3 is TGCGCCAGCAGCTTGGGCCTAGAACACAATGAGCAGTACTTC. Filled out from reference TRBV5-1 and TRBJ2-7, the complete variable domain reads KAGVTQTPRYLIKTRGQQVTLSCSPISGHRSVSWYQQTPGQGLQFLFEYFSETQRNKGNFPGRFSGRQFSNSRSEMNVSTLELGDSALYLCASSLGLEHNEQYFGPGTRLTVT.

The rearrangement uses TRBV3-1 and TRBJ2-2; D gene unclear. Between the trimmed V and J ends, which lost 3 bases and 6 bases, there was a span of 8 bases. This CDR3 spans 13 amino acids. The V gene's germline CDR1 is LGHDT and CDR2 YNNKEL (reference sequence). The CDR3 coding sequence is TGTGCCAGCAGCCAGGGGTTAGCCGGGGAGCTGTTTTTT. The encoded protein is CASSQGLAGELFF.

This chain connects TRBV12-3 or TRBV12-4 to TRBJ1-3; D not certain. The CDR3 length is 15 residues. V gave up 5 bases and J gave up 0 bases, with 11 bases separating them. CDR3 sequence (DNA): TGTGCCAGCAGTGCCCACCGGGTCTCTGGAAACACCATATATTTT. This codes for CASSAHRVSGNTIYF.

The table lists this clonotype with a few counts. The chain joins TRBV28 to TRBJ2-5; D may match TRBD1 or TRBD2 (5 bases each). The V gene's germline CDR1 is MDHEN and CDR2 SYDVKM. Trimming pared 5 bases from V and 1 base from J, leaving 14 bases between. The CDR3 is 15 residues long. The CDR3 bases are TGTGCCAGCAGTGGAGTTGACGGGACCCAAGAGACCCAGTACTTC. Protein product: CASSGVDGTQETQYF.

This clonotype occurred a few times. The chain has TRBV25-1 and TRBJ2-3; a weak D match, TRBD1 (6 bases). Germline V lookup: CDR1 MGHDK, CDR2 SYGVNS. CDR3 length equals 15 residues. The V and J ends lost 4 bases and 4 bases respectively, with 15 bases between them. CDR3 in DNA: TGTGCCAGCAGTGTAAACCGCTACAGGGCAGATACGCAGTATTTT. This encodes CASSVNRYRADTQYF.

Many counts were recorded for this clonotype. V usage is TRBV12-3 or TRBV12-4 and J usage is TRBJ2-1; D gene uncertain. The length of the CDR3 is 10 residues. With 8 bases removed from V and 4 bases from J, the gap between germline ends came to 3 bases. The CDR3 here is CASGYNEQFF. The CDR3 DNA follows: TGTGCCAGCGGATACAATGAGCAGTTCTTC.

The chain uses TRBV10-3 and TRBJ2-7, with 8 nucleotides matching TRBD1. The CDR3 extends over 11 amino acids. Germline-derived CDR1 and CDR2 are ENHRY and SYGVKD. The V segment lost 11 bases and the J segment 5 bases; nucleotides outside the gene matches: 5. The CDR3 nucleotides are TGTGCCGCATCAGGGGGCGACGAGCAGTACTTC. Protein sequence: CAASGGDEQYF.